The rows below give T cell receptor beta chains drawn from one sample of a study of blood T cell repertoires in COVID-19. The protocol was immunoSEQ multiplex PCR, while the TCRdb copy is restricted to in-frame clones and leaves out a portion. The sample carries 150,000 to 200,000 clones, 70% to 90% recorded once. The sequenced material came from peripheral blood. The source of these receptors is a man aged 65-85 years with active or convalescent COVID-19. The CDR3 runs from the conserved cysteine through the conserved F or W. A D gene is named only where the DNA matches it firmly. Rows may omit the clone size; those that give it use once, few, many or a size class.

cdr3_nt: TGCGCCAGCAGTTACCAAGGGGGGAACACTGAAGCTTTCTTT
cdr3_aa: CASSYQGGNTEAFF
d_call: -
clone_size: -
v_call: TRBV5-1
j_call: TRBJ1-1

cdr3_nt: TGTGCCAGCAGCCCAGGACAGACGTATGGCTACACCTTC
cdr3_aa: CASSPGQTYGYTF
d_call: -
clone_size: -
v_call: TRBV7-9
j_call: TRBJ1-2

cdr3_nt: TGTGCCATCCGACAGGGAGAGGACTATGGCTACACCTTC
cdr3_aa: CAIRQGEDYGYTF
d_call: TRBD1
clone_size: -
v_call: TRBV10-3
j_call: TRBJ1-2

cdr3_nt: TGTGCCAGCAGCTTATCAGCAGGTGAGCAGTTCTTC
cdr3_aa: CASSLSAGEQFF
d_call: -
clone_size: -
v_call: TRBV7-2
j_call: TRBJ2-1

cdr3_nt: TGTGCCAGCAGCGTAAGGGACAGTGGGTTCTATGGCTACACCTTC
cdr3_aa: CASSVRDSGFYGYTF
d_call: TRBD1
clone_size: -
v_call: TRBV9
j_call: TRBJ1-2

cdr3_nt: TGTGCCAGCAGTGACTCTTACACCGGGGAGCTGTTTTTT
cdr3_aa: CASSDSYTGELFF
d_call: -
clone_size: -
v_call: TRBV25-1
j_call: TRBJ2-2

cdr3_nt: TGTGCCAGCTCACCAGGACTAGCGGGACTTCACAATGAGCAGTTCTTC
cdr3_aa: CASSPGLAGLHNEQFF
d_call: TRBD2
clone_size: -
v_call: TRBV18
j_call: TRBJ2-1

cdr3_nt: TGTGCCAGCAGCGTAAGCGGCGTCCCCTACAATGAGCAGTTCTTC
cdr3_aa: CASSVSGVPYNEQFF
d_call: -
clone_size: -
v_call: TRBV9
j_call: TRBJ2-1

cdr3_nt: TGTGCCTGGAGTATAGGGGGGGGCGAGCGTGAAAAACTGTTTTTT
cdr3_aa: CAWSIGGGEREKLFF
d_call: -
clone_size: -
v_call: TRBV30
j_call: TRBJ1-4

cdr3_nt: TGTGCCAGCAGTGAAGCCCCATACGAGCAGTACTTC
cdr3_aa: CASSEAPYEQYF
d_call: -
clone_size: -
v_call: TRBV6-1
j_call: TRBJ2-7

cdr3_nt: TGTGCCAGTAGTCCCAGGGGGCGCGGCACCGGGGAGCTGTTTTTT
cdr3_aa: CASSPRGRGTGELFF
d_call: TRBD1
clone_size: -
v_call: TRBV19
j_call: TRBJ2-2

cdr3_nt: TGTGCCAGCAGCGTAGCTAGGGGAAGCTCCTACAATGAGCAGTTCTTC
cdr3_aa: CASSVARGSSYNEQFF
d_call: -
clone_size: once
v_call: TRBV9
j_call: TRBJ2-1

cdr3_nt: TGTGCCAGCAGTCCCCTTGACAGGGCTAATTCACCCCTCCACTTT
cdr3_aa: CASSPLDRANSPLHF
d_call: TRBD1
clone_size: -
v_call: TRBV27
j_call: TRBJ1-6

cdr3_nt: TGCAGCGCTACCAGACAGGTCCAAGAGACCCAGTACTTC
cdr3_aa: CSATRQVQETQYF
d_call: -
clone_size: -
v_call: TRBV29-1
j_call: TRBJ2-5

cdr3_nt: TGTGCCAGCAGCTACCGTCAGGGTCTTAAACAAGGGGAGCAGTTCTTC
cdr3_aa: CASSYRQGLKQGEQFF
d_call: -
clone_size: -
v_call: TRBV7-9
j_call: TRBJ2-1

cdr3_nt: TGCGCCAGCAGCAGGGGACGGGGGAGCTCTGGAAACACCATATATTTT
cdr3_aa: CASSRGRGSSGNTIYF
d_call: -
clone_size: -
v_call: TRBV5-1
j_call: TRBJ1-3

cdr3_nt: TGTGCCAGCTCACCAATCGGGGGACAGGGGACCGGGGCCAACGTCCTGACTTTC
cdr3_aa: CASSPIGGQGTGANVLTF
d_call: TRBD1
clone_size: -
v_call: TRBV18
j_call: TRBJ2-6

cdr3_nt: TGTGCCAGCAGCTTGGCCGTGGACAGGATGAACACTGAAGCTTTCTTT
cdr3_aa: CASSLAVDRMNTEAFF
d_call: TRBD1
clone_size: -
v_call: TRBV5-5
j_call: TRBJ1-1

cdr3_nt: TGTGCCAGCAGTTTAGAGGGAGACAATTCACCCCTCCACTTT
cdr3_aa: CASSLEGDNSPLHF
d_call: -
clone_size: -
v_call: TRBV27
j_call: TRBJ1-6

cdr3_nt: TGTGCCAGCAGCTTAGCTGCAGGGGGGCGGGACGAGCAGTACTTC
cdr3_aa: CASSLAAGGRDEQYF
d_call: -
clone_size: -
v_call: TRBV7-8
j_call: TRBJ2-7

cdr3_nt: TGTGCCAGCAGTTCCTCTGGGAGCGGCAAACACACCGGGGAGCTGTTTTTT
cdr3_aa: CASSSSGSGKHTGELFF
d_call: -
clone_size: -
v_call: TRBV28
j_call: TRBJ2-2

cdr3_nt: TGCGCCAGCAGGCAGGGACAGTCCGGGGGAAAACTGTTTTTT
cdr3_aa: CASRQGQSGGKLFF
d_call: TRBD1
clone_size: -
v_call: TRBV5-1
j_call: TRBJ1-4

cdr3_nt: TGTGCCAGCAGCCGGGAGACACTAACCTTATACGAGCAGTACTTC
cdr3_aa: CASSRETLTLYEQYF
d_call: -
clone_size: -
v_call: TRBV11-2
j_call: TRBJ2-7